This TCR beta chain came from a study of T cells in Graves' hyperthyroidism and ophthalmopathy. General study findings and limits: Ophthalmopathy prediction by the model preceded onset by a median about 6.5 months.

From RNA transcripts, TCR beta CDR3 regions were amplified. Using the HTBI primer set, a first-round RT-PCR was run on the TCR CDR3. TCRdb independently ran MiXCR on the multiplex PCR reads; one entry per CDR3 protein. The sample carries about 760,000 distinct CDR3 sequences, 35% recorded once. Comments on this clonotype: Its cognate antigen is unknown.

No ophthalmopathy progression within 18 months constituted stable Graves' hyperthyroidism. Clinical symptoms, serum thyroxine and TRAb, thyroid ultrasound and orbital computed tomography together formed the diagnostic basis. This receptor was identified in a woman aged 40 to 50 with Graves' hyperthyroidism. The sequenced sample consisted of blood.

CDR3 nucleotides: TGTGCCAGCAGCAATAGGGGACTAGCGGGAGACGAGCAGTACTTC. It translates to CASSNRGLAGDEQYF. The V and J genes are TRBV7-9 and TRBJ2-7; 14 bases are a match to TRBD2. The CDR3 contains 15 residues. J lost 5 bases, V lost 5 bases, and 5 bases had no gene match. Germline CDR1 is SEHNR and CDR2 is FQNEAQ (reference sequence).